These 27 T cell receptor beta chains came from one sample sequenced in a study of cytomegalovirus exposure and HLA in healthy donors. Amplification used 60 Vbeta primers and 13 Jbeta primers. Data came from immunoSEQ multiplex PCR; TCRdb stores just in-frame clones and leaves some out. The repertoire has fewer than 150,000 clones, roughly 75% of them found once; the top ten carry about 2.2%. The sample was PBMCs. The receptors were sampled from a man between 25 and 39 years old in good health and CMV-seronegative.

The chain recombines TRBV7-9 with TRBJ2-3; tentatively, D is TRBD2 (5 bases). Trimming left V 6 bases short and J 3 bases short, with 22 bases between. Per germline, CDR1 SEHNR and CDR2 FQNEAQ (reference sequence). The CDR3 spans 17 residues. Here the CDR3 reads CASRRILRGPGTDTQYF. DNA for the CDR3: TGTGCCAGCAGGCGCATCTTACGAGGGCCTGGGACAGATACGCAGTATTTT.

The V and J genes are TRBV5-1 and TRBJ2-2, with 7 bases fitting TRBD1. The CDR3 consists of 15 residues. Per the germline V gene, CDR1 is SGHRS and CDR2 is YFSETQ. Trimming cost V 0 bases and J 6 bases; bases outside gene matches: 5. The CDR3 spells CASSLEGTVPGELFF. CDR3 DNA: TGCGCCAGCAGCTTGGAAGGGACAGTTCCCGGGGAGCTGTTTTTT.

Only a few counts were recorded for this clone. The rearrangement links TRBV4-1 to TRBJ1-5, with D possibly being TRBD1 (5 bases). Trimming took 0 bases from V and 2 from J, leaving 11 bases between them. This CDR3 is built from 16 residues. Looked up from germline, CDR1 is MGHRA and CDR2 is YSYEKL. This CDR3 reads CASSQDGGTGNQPQHF. DNA for the CDR3: TGCGCCAGCAGCCAAGACGGGGGGACGGGCAATCAGCCCCAGCATTTT.

Of note for this clone: One end of the junction fails to match germline, which may point to a read error. The chain uses TRBV5-1 and TRBJ2-7; a weak D match, TRBD2 (7 bases). Germline V gives CDR1 SGHRS, CDR2 YFSETQ. The CDR3 contains 16 residues. CDR3 residues: CASSLANGGGLYEQHF. The CDR3 coding sequence is TGCGCCAGCAGCTTGGCCAATGGAGGGGGACTATACGAGCAGCACTTC. Drawing the rest from reference TRBV5-1 and TRBJ2-7, the complete variable domain is KAGVTQTPRYLIKTRGQQVTLSCSPISGHRSVSWYQQTPGQGLQFLFEYFSETQRNKGNFPGRFSGRQFSNSRSEMNVSTLELGDSALYLCASSLANGGGLYEQHFGPGTRLTVT.

The rearrangement uses TRBV12-5 and TRBJ2-1, with 15 bases identical to TRBD2. The J segment lost 10 bases and the V segment lost 6 bases, leaving 16 bases of the junction unmatched. Germline assignment: CDR1 LGHNT and CDR2 FRNRAP. There are 18 residues in the CDR3. The CDR3 spells CASGLGLAGGEVMVEQFF. The CDR3 nucleotides are TGTGCTAGTGGCCTGGGACTAGCGGGAGGAGAAGTTATGGTGGAGCAGTTCTTC.

The chain is built from TRBV7-9 and TRBJ1-3, with D unclear. The length of the CDR3 is 15 residues. Germline V gives CDR1 SEHNR, CDR2 FQNEAQ (reference sequence). With 2 bases removed from V and 0 bases from J, the gap between germline ends came to 8 bases. The CDR3, as DNA: TGTGCCAGCAGCTTATCAGGATACTCTGGAAACACCATATATTTT. It translates to CASSLSGYSGNTIYF.

V gene TRBV6-5 combines with J gene TRBJ1-5, with D possibly being TRBD1 (5 bases). CDR3 length equals 15 residues. V dropped 2 bases and J dropped 3 bases, with 11 bases sitting between them. The germline CDR1 and CDR2 sequences are MNHEY and SVGAGI. The CDR3, as DNA: TGTGCCAGCAGTTACGCCGCAGGGAACAATCAGCCCCAGCATTTT. It translates to CASSYAAGNNQPQHF.

V gene TRBV5-1 combines with J gene TRBJ1-1; the D gene is possibly TRBD1 (6 bases). The V end was cut by 5 bases, the J end by 2 bases, with 16 bases between. Germline CDR1 and CDR2: SGHRS and YFSETQ. The length of the CDR3 is 15 residues. The CDR3 sequence is CASSGFTGPNTEAFF. In nucleotides, the CDR3 is TGCGCCAGCAGTGGATTTACAGGGCCTAACACTGAAGCTTTCTTT.

For this clone: The junction does not match germline at one end; this may be a read error. The chain joins TRBV2 to TRBJ1-1, with 7 bases matching TRBD1. Germline V gives CDR1 SNHLY, CDR2 FYNNEI. The CDR3 is 16 amino acids. CDR3 protein: CASRIGDRVLNTESFF. The CDR3 coding sequence is TGTGCCAGCAGGATAGGAGACAGGGTATTGAACACTGAATCTTTCTTT.

This chain connects TRBV5-1 to TRBJ2-7; 10 bases map to TRBD2. The CDR3 extends over 14 amino acids. The germline V gene has CDR1 SGHRS and CDR2 YFSETQ. The V segment lost 0 bases and the J segment 7 bases; nucleotides outside the gene matches: 4. The CDR3 reads CASSLAGSGREQYF. The CDR3 nucleotides read TGCGCCAGCAGCTTGGCAGGTAGCGGGAGGGAGCAGTACTTC.

The genes are TRBV16 and TRBJ2-7; 8 bases line up with TRBD1. CDR1 is KGHSY and CDR2 is FQNENV in the germline V gene. This CDR3 is 12 amino acids long. V was pared by 2 bases and J by 7 bases, with 1 base of the junction left unmatched. CDR3 region: CASSQDRGEQYF. The CDR3 nucleotides read TGTGCCAGCAGCCAAGACAGGGGTGAGCAGTACTTC.

DNA of the CDR3: TGCAGCGCGAGTAGGGACGGGAGCACTGAAGCTTTCTTT. Its protein is CSASRDGSTEAFF. The chain is built from TRBV29-1 and TRBJ1-1; tentatively, D is TRBD1 (5 bases). The CDR3 has 13 residues. With 7 bases removed from V and 4 bases from J, the gap between germline ends came to 16 bases. Looked up from germline, CDR1 is SQVTM and CDR2 is ANQGSEA.

The CDR3 protein is CASSQTGTEAFF. As DNA, the CDR3 is TGTGCCAGCAGTCAGACGGGGACTGAAGCTTTCTTT. The chain uses TRBV27 and TRBJ1-1, with D unclear. The CDR3 consists of 12 residues. Germline V gene sequence: CDR1 MNHEY, CDR2 SMNVEV (reference sequence). Between the trimmed V and J ends, which lost 5 bases and 5 bases, there was a span of 9 bases.

This rearrangement joins TRBV5-1 to TRBJ1-6, with 8 bases identical to TRBD1. CDR1 SGHRS and CDR2 YFSETQ come from the germline V gene. CDR3 length equals 14 residues. The V and J ends lost 1 base and 7 bases, in that order; junction bases with no gene match: 1. This chain's CDR3 is CASSLNRGNSPLHF. The CDR3 DNA reads as TGCGCCAGCAGCTTGAACAGGGGGAATTCACCCCTCCACTTT.

This chain connects TRBV25-1 to TRBJ2-5; D may be TRBD2 (6 bases). CDR1 MGHDK and CDR2 SYGVNS come from the germline V gene. V was cut by 4 bases and J by 5 bases, with 14 bases left in between. The CDR3 spans 14 residues. The CDR3 sequence is CASSAPGLGETQYF. The CDR3 DNA reads as TGTGCCAGCAGTGCCCCGGGACTCGGGGAGACCCAGTACTTC.

This clone occurred once. The rearrangement uses TRBV15 and TRBJ2-5; the match to TRBD1 covers 7 bases. Germline V gene lookup returns CDR1 LNHNV and CDR2 YYDKDF (reference sequence). The CDR3 runs 14 residues. Trimming took 3 bases from V and 2 from J; bases not matched to a gene: 3. CDR3 sequence (DNA): TGTGCCACCAGCAGCGGGACAGTACAAGAGACCCAGTACTTC. Translation: CATSSGTVQETQYF.

CDR3 coding DNA: TGTGCCAGCTCACCAGGGATTTCGGCAGAGACAGGGAACACTGAAGCTTTCTTT. Translating gives CASSPGISAETGNTEAFF. The genes are TRBV18 and TRBJ1-1; a possible D gene is TRBD1 (6 bases). The V end lost 2 bases, the J end lost 1 base, and 20 bases lay between the germline ends. This CDR3 has 18 residues. CDR1 KGHSH and CDR2 LQKENI come from the germline V gene.

J is TRBJ2-2 and V is TRBV7-9; 10 nucleotides agree with TRBD1. Germline loops: CDR1 SEHNR, CDR2 FQNEAQ (reference sequence). The V and J ends lost 5 bases and 6 bases, in that order; junction bases with no gene match: 6. CDR3 length: 15 amino acids. For the CDR3, the DNA is TGTGCCAGCAGCCCGGGACAGGGGTTCGCCGGGGAGCTGTTTTTT. Amino acids: CASSPGQGFAGELFF.

The J gene is TRBJ2-7, the V gene TRBV28; D may be TRBD2 (5 bases). Trimming pared 6 bases from V and 6 bases from J, leaving 9 bases between. The CDR3 covers 11 residues. Germline CDR1 and CDR2: MDHEN and SYDVKM. DNA of the CDR3: TGTGCCAGCAGCACCCTAGCCGAGCAGTACTTC. Its translation: CASSTLAEQYF.

The chain links TRBV7-9 to TRBJ2-7; 9 bases map to TRBD1. V gave up 1 base and J gave up 3 bases; unmatched junction bases: 4. The CDR3 spans 15 residues. Germline V gives CDR1 SEHNR, CDR2 FQNEAQ (reference sequence). This CDR3 reads CASSLVRTGDYEQYF. CDR3 bases: TGTGCCAGCAGCTTAGTCAGGACAGGGGACTACGAGCAGTACTTC.

This clone was picked up one time. V gene TRBV11-2 combines with J gene TRBJ2-7, with TRBD2 matching 12 bases. This CDR3 is built from 15 residues. Losses at the gene ends were 5 bases for V and 2 bases for J; bases not matched to a gene: 4. Germline-derived CDR1 and CDR2 are SGHAT and FQNNGV. CDR3 in amino acids: CASSRRLAGAYEQYF. The CDR3 bases are TGTGCCAGCAGCCGTAGACTAGCGGGAGCCTACGAGCAGTACTTC.

The rearrangement joins TRBV9 to TRBJ2-1, with a weak D call TRBD2 (5 bases). V was trimmed by 0 bases and J by 5 bases, leaving 12 bases between them. Germline values: CDR1 SGDLS, CDR2 YYNGEE. The CDR3 is 15 residues long. CDR3 bases: TGTGCCAGCAGCGTAGAGGTTTGGACTCACAATGAGCAGTTCTTC. This encodes CASSVEVWTHNEQFF.

The rearrangement joins TRBV5-1 to TRBJ1-2, with D possibly TRBD1 on 6 matching bases. Trimming removed 4 bases at V and 4 bases at J, with 11 bases between. CDR1 and CDR2 (germline): SGHRS, YFSETQ. There are 13 residues in the CDR3. The CDR3 region has the DNA TGCGCCAGCAGCGTCCCGACAGGCTATGGCTACACCTTC. Its protein product is CASSVPTGYGYTF.

Comments on this clone: Other DNA sequences within the sample encode an identical CDR3. The genes are TRBV2 and TRBJ1-2; tentative D call: TRBD1 (5 bases). The CDR3 sequence is 13 residues long. With 1 base removed from V and 2 bases from J, the gap between germline ends came to 5 bases. CDR1 SNHLY and CDR2 FYNNEI come from the germline V gene. CDR3 loop: CASSEGQNYGYTF. For the CDR3, the DNA is TGTGCCAGCAGTGAAGGACAGAACTATGGCTACACCTTC.

This chain connects TRBV4-1 to TRBJ1-2, with D maybe TRBD1 (6 bases). This CDR3 contains 15 residues. The V end was cut by 2 bases, the J end by 5 bases, with 15 bases between. Germline values: CDR1 MGHRA, CDR2 YSYEKL. This CDR3 is CASSQPYREAYGYTF. The CDR3 DNA reads TGCGCCAGCAGCCAACCTTACAGGGAAGCGTATGGCTACACCTTC.

The rearrangement uses TRBV15 and TRBJ2-2; 7 bases are shared with TRBD1. V was clipped by 1 base and J by 5 bases; unmatched bases: 7. This CDR3 contains 16 residues. Germline V gene sequence: CDR1 LNHNV, CDR2 YYDKDF (reference sequence). DNA of the CDR3: TGTGCCACCAGCAGAGTTCGAGGGGGCTGGACCGGGGAGCTGTTTTTT. Translating it yields CATSRVRGGWTGELFF.

The chain has TRBV15 and TRBJ1-5; D possibly corresponds to TRBD1 (5 bases). V was shortened by 0 bases and J by 16 bases, with 16 bases between the two germline ends. Germline V CDR1 and CDR2: LNHNV, YYDKDF (reference sequence). The CDR3 spans 13 residues. In DNA, the CDR3 is TGTGCCACCAGCAGAGATGGGGCAGGGCTTAAACATTTT. It translates to CATSRDGAGLKHF.